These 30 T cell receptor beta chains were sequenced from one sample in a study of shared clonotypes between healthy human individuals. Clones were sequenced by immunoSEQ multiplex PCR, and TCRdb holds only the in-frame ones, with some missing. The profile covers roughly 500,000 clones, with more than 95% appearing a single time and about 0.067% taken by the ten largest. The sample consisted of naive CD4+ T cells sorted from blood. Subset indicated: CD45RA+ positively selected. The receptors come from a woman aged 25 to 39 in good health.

This CDR3 is CASSLLTGSYEQYF. The CDR3 nucleotides are TGTGCCAGCAGCCTACTGACAGGTTCCTACGAGCAGTACTTC. V and J are TRBV7-8 and TRBJ2-7; weak D call: TRBD1 (6 bases). This CDR3 has 14 amino acids. Germline assignment: CDR1 SGHVS and CDR2 FQNEAQ. Trimming shortened V by 5 bases and J by 1 base, and 12 bases separated the two germline ends.

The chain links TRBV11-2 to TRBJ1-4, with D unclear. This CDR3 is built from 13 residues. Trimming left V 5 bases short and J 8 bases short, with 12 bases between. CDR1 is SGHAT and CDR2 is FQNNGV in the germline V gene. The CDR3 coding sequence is TGTGCCAGCAGCCTGGCTACATCCGAAAAACTGTTTTTT. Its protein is CASSLATSEKLFF.

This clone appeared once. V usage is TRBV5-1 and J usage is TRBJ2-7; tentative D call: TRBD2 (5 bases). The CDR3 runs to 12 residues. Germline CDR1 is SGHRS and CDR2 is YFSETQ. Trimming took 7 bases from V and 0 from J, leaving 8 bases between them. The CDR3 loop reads CASHRDSYEQYF. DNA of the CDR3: TGCGCCAGCCATCGGGACTCCTACGAGCAGTACTTC.

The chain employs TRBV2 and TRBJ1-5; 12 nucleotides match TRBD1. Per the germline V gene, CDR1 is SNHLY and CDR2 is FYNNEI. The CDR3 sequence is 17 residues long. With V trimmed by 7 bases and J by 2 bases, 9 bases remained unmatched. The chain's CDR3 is CASIRDRGRSGNQPQHF. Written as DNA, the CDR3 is TGTGCCAGCATCCGGGACAGGGGGCGATCGGGCAATCAGCCCCAGCATTTT.

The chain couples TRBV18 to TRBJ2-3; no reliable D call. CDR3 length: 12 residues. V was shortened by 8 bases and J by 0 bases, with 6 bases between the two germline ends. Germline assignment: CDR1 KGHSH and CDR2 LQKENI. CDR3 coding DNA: TGTGCCAGCACGGCTAGCACAGATACGCAGTATTTT. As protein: CASTASTDTQYF.

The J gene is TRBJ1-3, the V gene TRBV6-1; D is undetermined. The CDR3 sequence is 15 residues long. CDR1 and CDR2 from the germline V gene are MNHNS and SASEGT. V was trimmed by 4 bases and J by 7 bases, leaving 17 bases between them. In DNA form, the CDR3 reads TGTGCCAGCAGTGGGTCAGGTAGTGGTGGGAACACCATATATTTT. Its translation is CASSGSGSGGNTIYF.

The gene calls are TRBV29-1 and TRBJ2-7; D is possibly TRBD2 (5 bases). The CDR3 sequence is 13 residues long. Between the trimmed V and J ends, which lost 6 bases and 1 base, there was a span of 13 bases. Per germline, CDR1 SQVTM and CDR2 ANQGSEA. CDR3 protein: CSVGLLGSYEQYF. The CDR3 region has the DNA TGCAGCGTAGGACTCCTCGGTTCCTACGAGCAGTACTTC.

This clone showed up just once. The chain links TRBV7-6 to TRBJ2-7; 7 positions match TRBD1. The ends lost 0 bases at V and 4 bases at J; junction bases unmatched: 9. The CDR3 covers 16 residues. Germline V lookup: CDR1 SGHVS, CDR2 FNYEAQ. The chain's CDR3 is CASSLAITSQGYEQYF. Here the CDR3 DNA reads TGTGCCAGCAGCTTAGCCATAACCTCACAGGGGTACGAGCAGTACTTC.

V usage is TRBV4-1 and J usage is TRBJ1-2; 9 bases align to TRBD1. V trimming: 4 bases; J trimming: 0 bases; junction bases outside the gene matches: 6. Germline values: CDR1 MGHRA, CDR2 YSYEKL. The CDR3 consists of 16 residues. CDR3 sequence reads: CASSPTGGRTNYGYTF. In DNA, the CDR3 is TGCGCCAGCAGCCCGACAGGGGGGAGGACTAACTATGGCTACACCTTC.

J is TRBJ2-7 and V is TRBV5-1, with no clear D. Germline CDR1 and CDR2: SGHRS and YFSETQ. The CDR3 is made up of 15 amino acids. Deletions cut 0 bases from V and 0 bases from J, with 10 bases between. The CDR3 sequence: CASSLDHVYSYEQYF. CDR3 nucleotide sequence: TGCGCCAGCAGCTTGGATCATGTCTACTCCTACGAGCAGTACTTC.

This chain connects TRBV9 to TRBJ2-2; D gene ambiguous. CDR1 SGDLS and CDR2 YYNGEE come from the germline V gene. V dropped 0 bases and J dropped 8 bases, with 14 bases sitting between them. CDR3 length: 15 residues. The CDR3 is CASSVDQPSGGELFF. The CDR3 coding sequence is TGTGCCAGCAGCGTAGATCAACCCTCCGGGGGGGAGCTGTTTTTT.

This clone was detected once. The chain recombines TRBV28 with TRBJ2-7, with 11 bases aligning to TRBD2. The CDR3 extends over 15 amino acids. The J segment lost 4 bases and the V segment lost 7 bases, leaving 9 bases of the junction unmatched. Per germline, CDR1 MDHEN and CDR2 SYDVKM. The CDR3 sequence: CASTRASGRRYEQYF. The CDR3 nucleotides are TGTGCCAGCACCCGGGCTAGCGGGAGGAGGTACGAGCAGTACTTC.

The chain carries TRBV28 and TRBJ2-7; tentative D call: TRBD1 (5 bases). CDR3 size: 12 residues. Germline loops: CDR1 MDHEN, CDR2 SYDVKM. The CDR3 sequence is CTVQGLYYEQYF. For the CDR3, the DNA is TGTACCGTCCAGGGATTATACTACGAGCAGTACTTC.

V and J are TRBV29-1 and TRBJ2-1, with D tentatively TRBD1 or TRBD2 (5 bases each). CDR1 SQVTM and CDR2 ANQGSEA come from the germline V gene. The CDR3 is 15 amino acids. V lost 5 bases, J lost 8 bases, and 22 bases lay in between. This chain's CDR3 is CSVPVRGVRGDEQFF. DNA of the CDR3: TGCAGCGTTCCCGTAAGAGGGGTCCGTGGCGATGAGCAGTTCTTC.

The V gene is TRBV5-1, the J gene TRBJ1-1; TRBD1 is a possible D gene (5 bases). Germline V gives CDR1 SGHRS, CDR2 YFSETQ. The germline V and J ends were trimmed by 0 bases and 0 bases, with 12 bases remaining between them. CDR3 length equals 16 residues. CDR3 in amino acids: CASSLELGRVNTEAFF. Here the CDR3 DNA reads TGCGCCAGCAGCTTGGAGTTAGGCAGGGTGAACACTGAAGCTTTCTTT.

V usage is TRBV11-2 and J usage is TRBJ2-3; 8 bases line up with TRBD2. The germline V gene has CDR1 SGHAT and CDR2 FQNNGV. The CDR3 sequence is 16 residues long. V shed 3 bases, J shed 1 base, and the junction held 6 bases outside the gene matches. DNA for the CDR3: TGTGCCAGCAGCTTGGCCGGGACTAGGGGCACAGATACGCAGTATTTT. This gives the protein CASSLAGTRGTDTQYF.

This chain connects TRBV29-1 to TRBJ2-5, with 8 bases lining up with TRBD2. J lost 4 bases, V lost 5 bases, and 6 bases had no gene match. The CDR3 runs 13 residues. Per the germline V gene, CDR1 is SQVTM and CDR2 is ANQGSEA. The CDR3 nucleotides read TGCAGCGTTCCGGGGGGGACTAGAGAGACCCAGTACTTC. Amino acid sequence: CSVPGGTRETQYF.

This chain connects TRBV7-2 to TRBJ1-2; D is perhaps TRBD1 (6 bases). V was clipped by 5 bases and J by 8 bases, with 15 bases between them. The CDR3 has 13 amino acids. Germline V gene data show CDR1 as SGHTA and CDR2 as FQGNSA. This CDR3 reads CASSADRGSGYTF. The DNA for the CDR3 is TGTGCCAGCAGCGCGGACAGAGGTAGCGGCTACACCTTC.

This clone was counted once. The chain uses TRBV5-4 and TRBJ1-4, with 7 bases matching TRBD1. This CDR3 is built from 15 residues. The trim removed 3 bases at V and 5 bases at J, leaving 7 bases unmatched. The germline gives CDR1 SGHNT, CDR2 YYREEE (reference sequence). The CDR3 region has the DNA TGTGCCAGCAGCTCCAGGGGGGGGCTGAATGAAAAACTGTTTTTT. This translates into CASSSRGGLNEKLFF.

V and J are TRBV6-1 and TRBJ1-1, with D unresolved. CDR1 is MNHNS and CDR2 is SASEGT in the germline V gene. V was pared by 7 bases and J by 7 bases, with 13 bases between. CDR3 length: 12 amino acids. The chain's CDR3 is CASMELLGEAFF. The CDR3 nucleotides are TGTGCCAGCATGGAATTATTGGGTGAAGCTTTCTTT.

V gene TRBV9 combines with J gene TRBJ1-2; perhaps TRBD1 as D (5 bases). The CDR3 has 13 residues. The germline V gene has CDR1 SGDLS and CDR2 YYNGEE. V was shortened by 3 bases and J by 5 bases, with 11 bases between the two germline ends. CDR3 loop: CASSDQEGYGYTF. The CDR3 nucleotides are TGTGCCAGCAGCGATCAGGAGGGGTATGGCTACACCTTC.

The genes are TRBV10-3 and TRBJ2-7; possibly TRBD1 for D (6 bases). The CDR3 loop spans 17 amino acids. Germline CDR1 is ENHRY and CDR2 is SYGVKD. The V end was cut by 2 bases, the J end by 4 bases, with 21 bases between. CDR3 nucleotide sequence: TGTGCCATCAGTGAGAGTGGTGGCTCAACAGGGCGGTACGAGCAGTACTTC. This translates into CAISESGGSTGRYEQYF.

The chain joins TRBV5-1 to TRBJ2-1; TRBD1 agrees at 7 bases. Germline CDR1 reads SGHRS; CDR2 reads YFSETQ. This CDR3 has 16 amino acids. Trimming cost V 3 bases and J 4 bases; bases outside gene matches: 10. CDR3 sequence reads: CASSSIYRGPYNEQFF. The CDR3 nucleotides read TGCGCCAGCAGCTCAATCTACAGGGGACCATACAATGAGCAGTTCTTC.

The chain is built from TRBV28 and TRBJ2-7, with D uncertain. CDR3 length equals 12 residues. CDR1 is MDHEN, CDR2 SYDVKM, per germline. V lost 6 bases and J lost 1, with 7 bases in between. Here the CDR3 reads CASRMGSYEQYF. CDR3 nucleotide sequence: TGTGCCAGCAGAATGGGGTCCTACGAGCAGTACTTC.

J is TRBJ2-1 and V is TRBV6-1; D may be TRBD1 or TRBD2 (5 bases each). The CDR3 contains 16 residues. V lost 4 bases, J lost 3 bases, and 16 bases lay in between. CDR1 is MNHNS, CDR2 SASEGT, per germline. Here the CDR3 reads CASSVGPGVGYNEQFF. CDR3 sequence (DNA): TGTGCCAGCAGTGTGGGGCCCGGGGTCGGCTACAATGAGCAGTTCTTC.

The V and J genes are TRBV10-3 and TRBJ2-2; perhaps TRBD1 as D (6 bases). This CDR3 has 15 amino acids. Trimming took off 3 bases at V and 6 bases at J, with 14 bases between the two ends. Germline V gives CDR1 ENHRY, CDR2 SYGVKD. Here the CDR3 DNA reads TGTGCCATCAGTGATTTTACAGGGAGTTCCGGGGAGCTGTTTTTT. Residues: CAISDFTGSSGELFF.

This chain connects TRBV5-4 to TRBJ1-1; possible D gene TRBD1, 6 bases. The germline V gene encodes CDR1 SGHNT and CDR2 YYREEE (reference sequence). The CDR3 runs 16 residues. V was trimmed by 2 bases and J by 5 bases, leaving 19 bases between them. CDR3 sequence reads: CASSFYLGGGKTEAFF. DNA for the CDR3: TGTGCCAGCAGCTTCTACTTGGGAGGGGGTAAGACTGAAGCTTTCTTT.

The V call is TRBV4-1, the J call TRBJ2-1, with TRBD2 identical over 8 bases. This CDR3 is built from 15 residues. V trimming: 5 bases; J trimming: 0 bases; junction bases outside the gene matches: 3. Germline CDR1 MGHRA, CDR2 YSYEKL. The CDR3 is CASSVSGNSYNEQFF. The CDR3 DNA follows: TGCGCCAGCAGCGTTAGCGGGAACTCCTACAATGAGCAGTTCTTC.

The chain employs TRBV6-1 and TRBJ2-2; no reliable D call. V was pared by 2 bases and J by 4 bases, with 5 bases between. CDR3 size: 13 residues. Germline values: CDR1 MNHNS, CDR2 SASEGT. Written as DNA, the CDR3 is TGTGCCAGCAGTGAACTTAGCACCGGGGAGCTGTTTTTT. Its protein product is CASSELSTGELFF.

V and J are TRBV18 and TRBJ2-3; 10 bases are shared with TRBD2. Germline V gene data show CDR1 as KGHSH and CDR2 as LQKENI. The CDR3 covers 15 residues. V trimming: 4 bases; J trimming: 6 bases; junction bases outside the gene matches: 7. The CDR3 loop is CASSQLAGPGDTQYF. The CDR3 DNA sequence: TGTGCCAGCTCACAACTAGCGGGACCGGGGGATACGCAGTATTTT.